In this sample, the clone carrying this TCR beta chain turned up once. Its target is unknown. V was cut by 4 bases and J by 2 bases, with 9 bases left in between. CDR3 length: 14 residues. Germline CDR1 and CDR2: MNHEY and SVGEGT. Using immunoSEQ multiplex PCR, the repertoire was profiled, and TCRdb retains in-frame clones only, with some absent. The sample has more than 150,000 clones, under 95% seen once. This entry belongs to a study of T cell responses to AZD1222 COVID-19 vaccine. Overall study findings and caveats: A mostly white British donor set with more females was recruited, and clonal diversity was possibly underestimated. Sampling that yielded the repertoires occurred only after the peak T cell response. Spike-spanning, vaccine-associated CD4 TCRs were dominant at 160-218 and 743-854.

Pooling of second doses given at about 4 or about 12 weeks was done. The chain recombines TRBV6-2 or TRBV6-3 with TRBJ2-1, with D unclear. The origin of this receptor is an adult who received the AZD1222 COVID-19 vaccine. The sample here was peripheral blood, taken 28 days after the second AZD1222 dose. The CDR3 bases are TGTGCCAGCAGTTGGGTAACTACCTACAATGAGCAGTTCTTC. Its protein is CASSWVTTYNEQFF.